Listed here are 17 T cell receptor beta chains from one sample, sequenced in a study of shared clonotypes between healthy human individuals. Only in-frame clones appear in the TCRdb table, and some are missing; sequencing was by immunoSEQ multiplex PCR. Found here are about 1.5 million clones, about 96% of them singletons; the top ten hold roughly 1.2%. The sequencing sample was made of naive CD4+ T cells sorted from blood. As for subset: CD45RA+ positively selected. These TCRs come from a man aged 25-40 years in good health.

The chain uses TRBV29-1 and TRBJ2-1; TRBD2 aligns across 9 bases. J lost 10 bases, V lost 3 bases, and 4 bases had no gene match. The V gene's germline CDR1 is SQVTM and CDR2 ANQGSEA. The CDR3 is 12 residues long. The CDR3 DNA is TGCAGCGTTGATCTAGCGGGACGGGAGCAGTTCTTC. This encodes CSVDLAGREQFF.

The rearrangement links TRBV5-1 to TRBJ1-5; D perhaps matches TRBD1 (6 bases). The germline V gene has CDR1 SGHRS and CDR2 YFSETQ. This CDR3 spans 17 amino acids. The V end lost 0 bases, the J end lost 7 bases, and 20 bases lay between the germline ends. The CDR3 spells CASSLAKQGTVKQPQHF. In nucleotides, the CDR3 is TGCGCCAGCAGCTTGGCCAAGCAGGGGACGGTCAAGCAGCCCCAGCATTTT.

Concerning this clone itself: The same CDR3 also results from other DNA sequences found in this sample. The chain couples TRBV6-1 to TRBJ2-7; TRBD2 agrees at 14 bases. The trim removed 4 bases at V and 4 bases at J, leaving 0 bases unmatched. CDR1 is MNHNS and CDR2 is SASEGT in the germline V gene. The CDR3 contains 14 residues. In nucleotides, the CDR3 is TGTGCCAGCAGTGGACTAGCGGGAGGGTACGAGCAGTACTTC. Its protein is CASSGLAGGYEQYF.

Only one count was recorded for this clone. The rearrangement links TRBV5-1 to TRBJ2-7; 7 bases line up with TRBD2. Germline CDR1 is SGHRS and CDR2 is YFSETQ. This CDR3 has 15 amino acids. With V trimmed by 1 base and J by 6 bases, 10 bases remained unmatched. DNA for the CDR3: TGCGCCAGCAGCTTGTTGGGAGGGGACGGGGGCGAGCAGTACTTC. Protein: CASSLLGGDGGEQYF.

The rearrangement uses TRBV7-3 and TRBJ1-1; D ambiguous. This CDR3 comprises 13 residues. With 5 bases removed from V and 7 bases from J, the gap between germline ends came to 14 bases. Germline loops: CDR1 SGHTA, CDR2 FQGTGA. Here the CDR3 reads CASSKSSRLEAFF. In nucleotides, the CDR3 is TGTGCCAGCAGCAAGAGCAGTAGACTTGAAGCTTTCTTT.

This chain connects TRBV14 to TRBJ2-7; 7 bases line up with TRBD1. CDR1 is SGHDN and CDR2 is FVKESK in the germline V gene. The CDR3 contains 18 residues. V shed 2 bases, J shed 2 bases, and the junction held 15 bases outside the gene matches. CDR3 nucleotides: TGTGCCAGCAGCCAACAAAGGGGCGAACAGGGGCGTACCTACGAGCAGTACTTC. It codes for CASSQQRGEQGRTYEQYF.

As for this clone: The same CDR3 also results from other DNA sequences found in this sample. J is TRBJ2-3 and V is TRBV5-1, with 12 bases matching TRBD2. The CDR3 sequence is 16 residues long. Unmatched junction bases numbered 6, after V lost 4 bases and J lost 3 bases. CDR1 SGHRS and CDR2 YFSETQ come from the germline V gene. The CDR3: CASSLGLAGSTDTQYF. The CDR3 DNA follows: TGCGCCAGCAGCCTAGGACTAGCGGGATCTACAGATACGCAGTATTTT.

Here the CDR3 DNA reads TGCGCCAGCAGCTTGTTTGTCCCGGAAGACAATGAGCAGTTCTTC. Its translation: CASSLFVPEDNEQFF. The gene calls are TRBV5-1 and TRBJ2-1, with no clear D. Germline CDR1 and CDR2: SGHRS and YFSETQ. The length of the CDR3 is 15 residues. The ends were cut back, 1 base at V and 5 bases at J, with 13 bases in the middle.

In DNA form, the CDR3 reads TGTGCCAGCAGGGGACTTGAAGCTTTCTTT. Residues: CASRGLEAFF. This chain uses TRBV5-8 with TRBJ1-1, with D perhaps TRBD1 (5 bases). V shed 5 bases and J shed 7 bases, with 6 bases lying between them. CDR3 size: 10 residues. Germline V CDR1 and CDR2: SGHTS, YDEGEE.

This sequence joins TRBV9 and TRBJ2-1; TRBD2 matches at 8 bases. Germline loops: CDR1 SGDLS, CDR2 YYNGEE. The CDR3 has 16 amino acids. Germline trimming cut 0 bases from V and 9 bases from J; bases unmatched to any gene: 11. CDR3 amino acids: CASSVGSSGSVSEQFF. As DNA, the CDR3 is TGTGCCAGCAGCGTAGGGTCGAGCGGGAGCGTAAGTGAGCAGTTCTTC.

This clone was recorded once. The chain recombines TRBV11-3 with TRBJ1-1; the D is unclear. Trimming shortened V by 2 bases and J by 1 base, and 5 bases separated the two germline ends. The CDR3 spans 13 residues. Germline-derived CDR1 and CDR2 are SGHNT and YENEEA. CDR3 protein: CASSLIGNTEAFF. The CDR3 DNA is TGTGCCAGCAGCTTAATCGGGAACACTGAAGCTTTCTTT.

This chain uses TRBV9 with TRBJ2-3; 7 nucleotides align to TRBD2. The germline V gene encodes CDR1 SGDLS and CDR2 YYNGEE. After removal of 3 bases from V and 6 bases from J, the junction contained 7 bases not matched to a gene. The CDR3 runs to 14 residues. CDR3 loop: CASSGGLGGDTQYF. The DNA of the CDR3 is TGTGCCAGCAGCGGGGGACTGGGAGGGGATACGCAGTATTTT.

The CDR3 DNA is TGTGCCACCAGCAGGGGACAGGGGAACTCTGGGGCCAACGTCCTGACTTTC. It translates to CATSRGQGNSGANVLTF. This sequence joins TRBV15 and TRBJ2-6, with 10 bases identical to TRBD1. This CDR3 region has 17 residues. V trimming: 3 bases; J trimming: 0 bases; junction bases outside the gene matches: 2. The germline V gene has CDR1 LNHNV and CDR2 YYDKDF (reference sequence).

The chain recombines TRBV7-9 with TRBJ2-3, with 8 bases lining up with TRBD1. The junction had 6 bases not matched to a gene; V was cut back by 3 bases and J by 1 base. Germline CDR1 reads SEHNR; CDR2 reads FQNEAQ (reference sequence). The CDR3 is 16 residues long. CDR3 in DNA: TGTGCCAGCAGCTTTTCACAGGGGGTGCGCACAGATACGCAGTATTTT. Its translation: CASSFSQGVRTDTQYF.

The V call is TRBV28, the J call TRBJ2-7; D perhaps matches TRBD2 (6 bases). CDR3 length: 15 amino acids. Per germline, CDR1 MDHEN and CDR2 SYDVKM. The germline V and J ends were trimmed by 5 bases and 2 bases, with 16 bases remaining between them. For the CDR3, the DNA is TGTGCCAGCAGTATTCCCGCTGGGGGGACCTACGAGCAGTACTTC. It yields the protein CASSIPAGGTYEQYF.

The chain couples TRBV29-1 to TRBJ2-5; D not certain. There are 10 residues in the CDR3. The germline gives CDR1 SQVTM, CDR2 ANQGSEA. V was clipped by 3 bases and J by 6 bases, with 5 bases between them. The CDR3 region is CSVDLQTQYF. The CDR3 bases are TGCAGCGTTGATTTGCAGACCCAGTACTTC.

This rearrangement joins TRBV5-5 to TRBJ2-5, with a weak D call TRBD1 (5 bases). Germline CDR1 SGHKS, CDR2 YYEKEE (reference sequence). V lost 4 bases and J lost 1, with 20 bases in between. The CDR3 has 17 amino acids. The CDR3 nucleotides read TGTGCCAGCAGCCCACCCTTGGGAAGGGGAAGCCAAGAGACCCAGTACTTC. Translated, it gives CASSPPLGRGSQETQYF.